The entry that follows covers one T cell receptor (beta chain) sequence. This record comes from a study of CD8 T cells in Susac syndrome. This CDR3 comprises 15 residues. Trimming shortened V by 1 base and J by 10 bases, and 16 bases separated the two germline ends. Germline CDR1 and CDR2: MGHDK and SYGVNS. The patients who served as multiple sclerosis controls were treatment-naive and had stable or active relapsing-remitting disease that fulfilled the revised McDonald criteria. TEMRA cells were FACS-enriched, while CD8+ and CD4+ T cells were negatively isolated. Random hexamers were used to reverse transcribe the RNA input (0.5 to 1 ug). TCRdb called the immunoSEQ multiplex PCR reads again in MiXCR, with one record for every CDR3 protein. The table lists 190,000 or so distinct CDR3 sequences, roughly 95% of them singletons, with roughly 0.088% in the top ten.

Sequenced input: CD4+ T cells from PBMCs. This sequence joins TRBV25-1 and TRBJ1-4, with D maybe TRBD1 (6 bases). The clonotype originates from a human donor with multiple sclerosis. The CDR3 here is CASSESRGEAVKLFF. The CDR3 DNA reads TGTGCCAGCAGTGAATCGAGGGGGGAAGCCGTAAAACTGTTTTTT.